This is a list of T cell receptor beta chains from one sample in a study of T cells in Graves' hyperthyroidism and ophthalmopathy. TCRdb reprocessed the multiplex PCR reads via MiXCR and lists one record per CDR3 protein. The table shows about 350,000 distinct CDR3 sequences, with 12% to 15% occurring only once. The specimen sequenced was blood. All receptors come from a woman aged 55-70 years with Graves' ophthalmopathy. Each CDR3 is given with its conserved first and last residue. A D gene is named only where the DNA matches it firmly. Not every row has a clone size; where given, it reads once, few, many or a size class.

>TRBD2|TRBJ2-5|TRBV5-1|few
TGCGCCAGCAGCTACCTAGCGGGGCAAGAGACCCAGTACTTC
CASSYLAGQETQYF
>.|TRBJ1-5|TRBV7-8|many
TGTGCCAGCAGCTTAAACACGGGTAATAGCAATCAGCCCCAGCATTTT
CASSLNTGNSNQPQHF
>.|TRBJ1-1|TRBV6-5|.
TGTGCCAGCAGTTACTCGAGAAGGGGGGGGACTGAAGCTTTCTTT
CASSYSRRGGTEAFF
>TRBD2|TRBJ2-7|TRBV12-3/TRBV12-4|few
TGTGCCAGCAGTCCGAAGGGACTAGTTTCCTACGAGCAGTACTTC
CASSPKGLVSYEQYF
>.|TRBJ2-6|TRBV7-9|few
TGTGCCAGCAGCTGGGTGCCTGGGGCCAACGTCCTGACTTTC
CASSWVPGANVLTF
>.|TRBJ2-1|TRBV6-1|many
TGTGCCAGCAGTGACTCCGGGACGCAGTACAATGAGCAGTTCTTC
CASSDSGTQYNEQFF
>.|TRBJ1-2|TRBV30|many
TGTGCCTGGGGCGGCAGGTGGCTAAGGGACTATGGCTACACCTTC
CAWGGRWLRDYGYTF
>.|TRBJ2-7|TRBV20-1|.
TGCAGTGCTAGGCCCCATACCTACGAGCAGTACTTC
CSARPHTYEQYF
>TRBD2|TRBJ2-5|TRBV30|.
TGTGCCTGGAGTGTGAGCGGGAGGGCCGGGGAGACCCAGTACTTC
CAWSVSGRAGETQYF
>.|TRBJ2-3|TRBV5-1|many
TGCGCCAGCAGCCAAAACCCAGGGGTTGGCACAGATACGCAGTATTTT
CASSQNPGVGTDTQYF
>TRBD1|TRBJ1-1|TRBV27|.
TGTGCCAGCAGTCAACAGGGGGGGATGAACACTGAAGCTTTCTTT
CASSQQGGMNTEAFF
>TRBD2|TRBJ2-7|TRBV28|many
TGTGCGGCTAGCGGCATACGTACCACCTACGAGCAGTACTTC
CAASGIRTTYEQYF